This TCR beta chain was recovered during a study of blood T cell repertoires in COVID-19. Sequencing used immunoSEQ multiplex PCR; TCRdb keeps in-frame clones, though not all of them. The sample has about 51,000 clones; more than 85% are singletons. In this sample, this clone turned up a few times. The CDR3 totals 18 residues. Trimming at V came to 3 bases and at J to 4 bases, leaving 15 bases not matched to a gene. CDR1 and CDR2 from the germline V gene are GTSNPN and SVGIG (reference sequence). Specimen: peripheral blood. The source of this sequence is a man aged 45-65 years with acute or convalescent COVID-19. The gene calls are TRBV30 and TRBJ1-2, with 12 bases matching TRBD1. The CDR3 loop reads CAWSNPGTGGASIYGYTF. The CDR3 bases are TGTGCCTGGAGCAACCCCGGGACAGGGGGCGCTTCCATCTATGGCTACACCTTC.